This entry concerns a single T cell receptor (beta chain). The antigen remains unidentified. This sample is drawn from a study of OX40 agonist ivuxolimab in advanced cancers. Overall study: Intravenous ivuxolimab was administered to patients every 2 weeks at 0.01 to 10 mg/kg.

Anyone with autoimmune disease history or systemic immunosuppression was excluded. Germline V lookup: CDR1 SGDLS, CDR2 YYNGEE. The CDR3 length is 15 residues. V shed 2 bases and J 4 bases; nucleotides not matched to a gene: 7. Study-wide findings and caveats: Certain nonresponding patients likewise had low normalized T-cell clonal expansion. At doses 0.1 to 3.0 mg/kg, CD4+ and CD8+ clones expanded.

Assay: immunoSEQ multiplex PCR; the TCRdb copy retains only in-frame clones and omits some. The sample lists approximately 80,000 clones, 70% to 85% seen once, with 3% to 4.5% in the top ten. The chain has TRBV9 and TRBJ2-3; 7 bases align to TRBD1. The sample in question was CD4+ or CD8+ T cells sorted from blood, obtained in a trial of the OX40 agonist ivuxolimab. The source of this sequence is an adult with an advanced solid tumor such as melanoma, head and neck, liver or kidney cancer. This CDR3 reads CASSVLGQPADTQYF. The CDR3 DNA reads TGTGCCAGCAGCGTGCTGGGACAGCCCGCAGATACGCAGTATTTT. Full variable domain (rest looked up from reference TRBV9 and TRBJ2-3): DSGVTQTPKHLITATGQRVTLRCSPRSGDLSVYWYQQSLDQGLQFLIQYYNGEERAKGNILERFSAQQFPDLHSELNLSSLELGDSALYFCASSVLGQPADTQYFGPGTRLTVL.